A single sample gave rise to the 26 T cell receptor beta chains below, sequenced in a study of regulatory T cells in long-lasting Graves disease. TCR beta libraries were built with iRepertoire HTBI primers and Arm-PCR of CDR3 regions. TCRdb re-derived calls from the multiplex PCR reads in MiXCR, one entry per CDR3 protein. This sample yields hundreds of thousands of distinct CDR3 sequences, of which roughly 15% are seen a single time; about 20% belongs to the top ten. This sample's time point: newly diagnosed GD, antithyroid drugs for less than 3 months. The authors made the TCR library using RNA they extracted from PBMCs. These same data were also listed under a study on T cells in Graves' hyperthyroidism and ophthalmopathy.

Material: peripheral blood mononuclear cells (PBMCs), obtained at new diagnosis, from a patient treated with antithyroid drugs. The receptors stem from a woman aged 25 to 45 with Graves disease.

This clonotype was picked up many times. The chain combines TRBV6-2 or TRBV6-3 with TRBJ1-1; D gene uncertain. Germline loops: CDR1 MNHEY, CDR2 SVGEGT. Trimming took off 1 base at V and 5 bases at J, with 8 bases between the two ends. The CDR3 has 13 residues. CDR3 sequence: CASSYLRGTEAFF. For the CDR3, the DNA is TGTGCCAGCAGTTACTTGCGGGGAACTGAAGCTTTCTTT.

V usage is TRBV6-1 and J usage is TRBJ2-1; D may be TRBD2 (6 bases). Trimming left V 5 bases short and J 5 bases short, with 16 bases between. Germline assignment: CDR1 MNHNS and CDR2 SASEGT. The length of the CDR3 is 15 residues. DNA for the CDR3: TGTGCCAGCAGTAAAGGGGCTAGCGCACACAATGAGCAGTTCTTC. Translation gives CASSKGASAHNEQFF.

Points on this clonotype: This may be a read error, as it is one base from a much larger clone. The genes are TRBV12-3 or TRBV12-4 and TRBJ1-2; D might be TRBD1 (6 bases). CDR3 length equals 15 residues. CDR3 sequence reads: CASNLGGGTDYGYTF. DNA for the CDR3: TGTGCCAGCAATTTAGGGGGGGGAACGGACTATGGCTACACCTTC.

At least ten counts were recorded for this clonotype. The chain uses TRBV2 and TRBJ2-4; D is perhaps TRBD2 (5 bases). Trimming cost V 4 bases and J 6 bases, with 10 bases left between them. This CDR3 is 13 amino acids long. In germline, CDR1 is SNHLY, CDR2 FYNNEI. This chain's CDR3 is CASSAEGLNIQYF. For the CDR3, the DNA is TGTGCCAGCAGTGCAGAGGGTCTAAACATTCAGTACTTC.

This clonotype was seen many times. The V and J genes are TRBV20-1 and TRBJ2-2; a weak D match, TRBD2 (6 bases). The germline V gene has CDR1 DFQATT and CDR2 SNEGSKA (reference sequence). V lost 6 bases and J 3 bases, leaving 14 bases between the germline ends. CDR3 size: 14 residues. The CDR3 DNA is TGCAGTGCCGGGTGGGGACTGTACACCGGGGAGCTGTTTTTT. Amino acid sequence: CSAGWGLYTGELFF.

The V gene is TRBV28, the J gene TRBJ2-5; 9 positions match TRBD1. CDR1 and CDR2 from the germline V gene are MDHEN and SYDVKM. The CDR3 spans 15 residues. V shed 4 bases and J 5 bases; nucleotides not matched to a gene: 8. The CDR3 here is CASSSLTGGRETQYF. For the CDR3, the DNA is TGTGCCAGCAGTTCCCTAACAGGGGGCAGGGAGACCCAGTACTTC.

This clonotype was detected ten times or more. The gene calls are TRBV28 and TRBJ1-1; 11 nucleotides agree with TRBD1. V trimming: 6 bases; J trimming: 3 bases; junction bases outside the gene matches: 9. In germline, CDR1 is MDHEN, CDR2 SYDVKM. The CDR3 is 16 residues long. The CDR3 region has the DNA TGTGCCAGCAGGTATCCCGTGGGACAGGGGGACACTGAAGCTTTCTTT. Translation: CASRYPVGQGDTEAFF.

This clonotype was counted at least ten times. The rearrangement links TRBV5-1 to TRBJ1-1; TRBD1 aligns across 7 bases. CDR3 size: 16 residues. The trim removed 2 bases at V and 1 base at J, leaving 8 bases unmatched. CDR1 is SGHRS, CDR2 YFSETQ, per germline. DNA of the CDR3: TGCGCCAGCAGCTTACCGGGACAGAGGGGGAACACTGAAGCTTTCTTT. This sequence encodes CASSLPGQRGNTEAFF.

This clonotype was seen at least ten times. This chain uses TRBV14 with TRBJ2-5; no clear D gene. Germline CDR1 SGHDN, CDR2 FVKESK. The V and J ends lost 6 bases and 1 base respectively, with 12 bases between them. The CDR3 sequence is 14 residues long. CDR3 region: CASSHHAVQETQYF. CDR3 sequence (DNA): TGTGCCAGCAGTCACCACGCGGTCCAAGAGACCCAGTACTTC. Based on the CDR3 plus reference TRBV14 and TRBJ2-5, the full variable domain is EAGVTQFPSHSVIEKGQTVTLRCDPISGHDNLYWYRRVMGKEIKFLLHFVKESKQDESGMPNNRFLAERTGGTYSTLKVQPAELEDSGVYFCASSHHAVQETQYFGPGTRLLVL.

This clonotype was counted ten times or more. The chain carries TRBV2 and TRBJ1-5; D not certain. The V end lost 7 bases, the J end lost 0 bases, and 10 bases lay between the germline ends. This CDR3 comprises 14 residues. Germline loops: CDR1 SNHLY, CDR2 FYNNEI. This CDR3 reads CASKADYSNQPQHF. CDR3 coding DNA: TGTGCCAGCAAGGCAGATTATAGCAATCAGCCCCAGCATTTT.

The chain employs TRBV19 and TRBJ1-5; D call uncertain. From germline, CDR1 is LNHDA and CDR2 SQIVND (reference sequence). V lost 0 bases and J 3 bases, leaving 15 bases between the germline ends. The CDR3 has 17 amino acids. The CDR3 region is CASSIDGGRYDNQPQHF. The CDR3 DNA reads as TGTGCCAGTAGTATAGATGGAGGGAGGTATGACAATCAGCCCCAGCATTTT.

This clonotype was observed a few times. The CDR3 nucleotides are TGTGCCAGCAAGTGGGTAGTTGGGTCAGACTCAACCTACGAGCAGTACTTC. This sequence encodes CASKWVVGSDSTYEQYF. The chain couples TRBV6-1 to TRBJ2-7; D is undetermined. The ends were cut back, 7 bases at V and 2 bases at J, with 24 bases in the middle. The germline CDR1 and CDR2 sequences are MNHNS and SASEGT. The CDR3 totals 17 residues.

In regard to this clonotype: The junction departs from the called germline gene at one end, perhaps through a read error. The chain recombines TRBV3-1 with TRBJ1-2; maybe TRBD1 (6 bases). This CDR3 is 13 amino acids long. CDR1 is LGHDT, CDR2 YNNKEL, per germline (reference sequence). The chain's CDR3 is CGSSQAGVYGYTF. The CDR3 DNA follows: TGTGGCAGCAGCCAAGCAGGGGTCTATGGCTACACCTTC.

CDR3 protein: CASSPQTSGRSYEQYF. CDR3 nucleotide sequence: TGTGCCAGCAGTCCCCAGACTAGCGGGCGCTCCTACGAGCAGTACTTC. The chain has TRBV3-1 and TRBJ2-7; 10 bases match TRBD2. Germline V CDR1 and CDR2: LGHDT, YNNKEL (reference sequence). V was pared by 6 bases and J by 0 bases, with 8 bases of the junction left unmatched. This CDR3 region has 16 residues.

This clonotype has ten or more counts. The chain recombines TRBV20-1 with TRBJ1-1; maybe TRBD1 (5 bases). CDR3 length equals 14 residues. The V end lost 3 bases, the J end lost 0 bases, and 11 bases lay between the germline ends. The V gene's germline CDR1 is DFQATT and CDR2 SNEGSKA (reference sequence). The CDR3 region is CSASGGTVNTEAFF. Here the CDR3 DNA reads TGCAGTGCTAGCGGAGGGACGGTGAACACTGAAGCTTTCTTT.

Comment on this clonotype: At one end, the junction sequence differs from germline, possibly due to a read error. The V and J genes are TRBV30 and TRBJ2-5, with D hard to call. This CDR3 has 14 amino acids. CDR1 is GTSNPN, CDR2 SVGIG, per germline (reference sequence). CDR3 DNA sequence: TGTGCCTGGAGCCCAGAGTGGATTTCAGAGGCCCAGTACTTC. Protein product: CAWSPEWISEAQYF. The full variable domain, with the rest looked up from reference TRBV30 and TRBJ2-5, is SQTIHQWPATLVQPVGSPLSLECTVEGTSNPNLYWYRQAAGRGLQLLFYSVGIGQISSEVPQNLSASRPQDRQFILSSKKLLLSDSGFYLCAWSPEWISEAQYFGPGTRLLVL.

The table lists this clonotype with many counts. The gene calls are TRBV27 and TRBJ2-7; the D gene is possibly TRBD2 (6 bases). The CDR3 loop spans 15 amino acids. V dropped 3 bases and J dropped 2 bases, with 14 bases sitting between them. The V gene's germline CDR1 is MNHEY and CDR2 SMNVEV (reference sequence). The CDR3 DNA follows: TGTGCCAGCAGTTTTTGGCCAGGAGGGGCCTACGAGCAGTACTTC. Its translation is CASSFWPGGAYEQYF.

There are many counts of this clonotype. The rearrangement joins TRBV29-1 to TRBJ2-2, with 8 nucleotides matching TRBD2. The germline V gene encodes CDR1 SQVTM and CDR2 ANQGSEA. The CDR3 consists of 17 residues. The J segment lost 0 bases and the V segment lost 1 base, leaving 7 bases of the junction unmatched. The CDR3 spells CSVEGSSGSTNTGELFF. As DNA, the CDR3 is TGCAGCGTTGAAGGGTCAAGCGGGAGTACGAACACCGGGGAGCTGTTTTTT.

The CDR3 DNA reads as TGTGCCAGCTCACCACCCGGGACAGGGAGCTCCTACGAGCAGTACTTC. Its protein is CASSPPGTGSSYEQYF. The chain joins TRBV18 to TRBJ2-7; 9 nucleotides align to TRBD1. Trimming cost V 0 bases and J 0 bases; bases outside gene matches: 3. The CDR3 length is 16 residues. Germline CDR1 KGHSH, CDR2 LQKENI.

This clonotype was recorded many times. The rearrangement joins TRBV2 to TRBJ2-5; tentatively, D is TRBD2 (6 bases). CDR1 SNHLY and CDR2 FYNNEI come from the germline V gene. CDR3 length: 15 amino acids. V lost 9 bases and J lost 7, with 24 bases in between. The CDR3 DNA follows: TGTGCCAGTTCCATTTGGCGGGAACCAGGTCGGACCCAGTACTTC. Amino acid sequence: CASSIWREPGRTQYF. Together with reference TRBV2 and TRBJ2-5, the CDR3 gives the full variable domain: EPEVTQTPSHQVTQMGQEVILRCVPISNHLYFYWYRQILGQKVEFLVSFYNNEISEKSEIFDDQFSVERPDGSNFTLKIRSTKLEDSAMYFCASSIWREPGRTQYFGPGTRLLVL.

The J gene is TRBJ1-5, the V gene TRBV4-1; TRBD1 aligns across 7 bases. The junction had 5 bases not matched to a gene; V was cut back by 4 bases and J by 2 bases. Per the germline V gene, CDR1 is MGHRA and CDR2 is YSYEKL. This CDR3 contains 15 residues. DNA of the CDR3: TGCGCCAGCAGCCCCCGGGACAGCGGCAATCAGCCCCAGCATTTT. The encoded protein is CASSPRDSGNQPQHF.

This clonotype came up many times. The chain joins TRBV12-3 or TRBV12-4 to TRBJ2-3, with 9 bases lining up with TRBD2. CDR3 length: 16 amino acids. V dropped 3 bases and J dropped 6; count of bases not matched to a gene: 10. CDR3 nucleotide sequence: TGTGCCAGCAGTTTGTCCGGGACTAGCCTCTCCGATACGCAGTATTTT. It encodes CASSLSGTSLSDTQYF.

V usage is TRBV5-5 and J usage is TRBJ1-5, with D hard to call. V lost 1 base to trimming and J lost 5 bases, with 10 bases between them. The V gene's germline CDR1 is SGHKS and CDR2 YYEKEE (reference sequence). The CDR3 consists of 14 residues. Written as DNA, the CDR3 is TGTGCCAGCAGCTTGTATTCTGGAGATCAGCCCCAGCATTTT. Its translation: CASSLYSGDQPQHF. The complete variable domain, with remaining parts taken from reference TRBV5-5 and TRBJ1-5, reads DAGVTQSPTHLIKTRGQQVTLRCSPISGHKSVSWYQQVLGQGPQFIFQYYEKEERGRGNFPDRFSARQFPNYSSELNVNALLLGDSALYLCASSLYSGDQPQHFGDGTRLSIL.

This clonotype was detected many times. V gene TRBV5-1 combines with J gene TRBJ2-1; TRBD2 agrees at 9 bases. This CDR3 region has 16 residues. CDR1 is SGHRS, CDR2 YFSETQ, per germline. Trimming took 2 bases from V and 4 from J; bases not matched to a gene: 7. The CDR3 here is CASSLQAGGLYNEQFF. The CDR3 DNA sequence: TGCGCCAGCAGCTTACAAGCGGGAGGACTTTACAATGAGCAGTTCTTC.

Many counts were recorded for this clonotype. CDR3 loop: CASSLGGGSDYGYTF. As DNA, the CDR3 is TGTGCCAGCAGTTTAGGGGGGGGCAGCGACTATGGCTACACCTTC. The J gene is TRBJ1-2, the V gene TRBV28; D perhaps matches TRBD1 (6 bases). The length of the CDR3 is 15 residues. CDR1 is MDHEN and CDR2 is SYDVKM in the germline V gene. V was pared by 2 bases and J by 3 bases, with 13 bases between.

This clonotype was detected ten times or more. This sequence joins TRBV11-3 and TRBJ2-5; perhaps D is TRBD1 or TRBD2 (5 bases each). The ends were cut back, 5 bases at V and 5 bases at J, with 18 bases in the middle. Germline V gene data show CDR1 as SGHNT and CDR2 as YENEEA. This CDR3 is built from 15 residues. The CDR3 bases are TGTGCCAGCAGCGCCAGTGGGGACCCGGTGGAGACCCAGTACTTC. Its translation is CASSASGDPVETQYF.